Following are 17 T cell receptor beta chains from one sample sequenced in a study of cytomegalovirus exposure and HLA in healthy donors. The data were produced by immunoSEQ multiplex PCR, yet TCRdb's version contains in-frame clones alone and is incomplete. Of 80,000 to 95,000 clones detected, 95% to 97% appear once; the ten largest clones hold about 1.3%. Source material: PBMCs. The source is a woman between 18 and 29 years old in good health and CMV-seronegative.

The CDR3 region is CASSPRRIYNEQFF. The CDR3 DNA sequence: TGTGCCAGCAGCCCAAGGAGAATCTACAATGAGCAGTTCTTC. The chain has TRBV27 and TRBJ2-1; no reliable D call. Germline V lookup: CDR1 MNHEY, CDR2 SMNVEV (reference sequence). The CDR3 has 14 amino acids. Between the trimmed V and J ends, which lost 6 bases and 3 bases, there was a span of 12 bases.

V is TRBV2 and J is TRBJ1-1; D not resolved. Germline CDR1 reads SNHLY; CDR2 reads FYNNEI. The CDR3 runs 14 residues. The V gene lost 8 bases and the J gene lost 3 bases, with 16 bases spanning the gap. In nucleotides, the CDR3 is TGTGCCAGCGGCCCGTGGCGTCAGGACACTGAAGCTTTCTTT. Translated, it gives CASGPWRQDTEAFF.

This chain joins TRBV10-2 and TRBJ2-7; 7 bases agree with TRBD1. J lost 6 bases, V lost 8 bases, and 13 bases had no gene match. The CDR3 consists of 14 residues. Looked up from germline, CDR1 is WSHSY and CDR2 is SAAADI. This CDR3 reads CASREGQNTFEQYF. CDR3 sequence (DNA): TGCGCCAGCCGAGAGGGACAGAATACCTTCGAGCAGTACTTC.

The rearrangement links TRBV5-4 to TRBJ1-1, with D unresolved. The germline V gene has CDR1 SGHNT and CDR2 YYREEE (reference sequence). Deletions cut 0 bases from V and 6 bases from J, with 6 bases between. The CDR3 spans 12 residues. CDR3 loop: CASSLAVAEAFF. The CDR3 DNA reads TGTGCCAGCAGCTTGGCCGTTGCTGAAGCTTTCTTT.

This sequence joins TRBV27 and TRBJ2-2, with TRBD1 identical over 7 bases. The trim removed 6 bases at V and 6 bases at J, leaving 10 bases unmatched. The germline V gene has CDR1 MNHEY and CDR2 SMNVEV (reference sequence). The CDR3 has 15 amino acids. The CDR3: CASSQIYTGAGELFF. DNA of the CDR3: TGTGCCAGCAGCCAAATTTACACAGGGGCCGGGGAGCTGTTTTTT.

The chain employs TRBV19 and TRBJ2-5; possibly TRBD2 for D (5 bases). This CDR3 spans 15 amino acids. Between the trimmed V and J ends, which lost 7 bases and 4 bases, there was a span of 19 bases. CDR1 is LNHDA and CDR2 is SQIVND in the germline V gene (reference sequence). DNA of the CDR3: TGTGCCAGTACCGGAAACAGTGGAGGACGAGAGACCCAGTACTTC. This translates into CASTGNSGGRETQYF. Filled out from reference TRBV19 and TRBJ2-5, the complete variable domain reads DGGITQSPKYLFRKEGQNVTLSCEQNLNHDAMYWYRQDPGQGLRLIYYSQIVNDFQKGDIAEGYSVSREKKESFPLTVTSAQKNPTAFYLCASTGNSGGRETQYFGPGTRLLVL.

About this clone itself: The junction does not match germline at one end; this may be a read error. The chain combines TRBV20-1 with TRBJ1-1; possible D gene TRBD1, 5 bases. CDR3 size: 9 residues. Per germline, CDR1 DFQATT and CDR2 SNEGSKA (reference sequence). The CDR3 is CSALGTVNF. CDR3 sequence (DNA): TGCAGTGCTTTGGGGACTGTCAATTTT.

V and J are TRBV6-1 and TRBJ2-7; a possible D gene is TRBD1 (5 bases). Trimming stripped 6 bases from V and 6 bases from J, with 18 bases between. The CDR3 totals 14 residues. Germline V lookup: CDR1 MNHNS, CDR2 SASEGT. Here the CDR3 DNA reads TGTGCCAGCAGGGCAACCCTGCAGGGCACCGAGCAGTACTTC. Protein: CASRATLQGTEQYF.

The chain combines TRBV10-3 with TRBJ2-2; maybe TRBD1 (5 bases). Germline-derived CDR1 and CDR2 are ENHRY and SYGVKD. There are 16 residues in the CDR3. V was trimmed by 5 bases and J by 0 bases, leaving 13 bases between them. The CDR3 coding sequence is TGTGCCATCAGTTCCAGGGCAGAAACGAACACCGGGGAGCTGTTTTTT. Its translation: CAISSRAETNTGELFF.

The CDR3 coding sequence is TGTGCCAGCAGCTCCCCGGTAGCGGGAGGGCCCGACGAGCAGTACTTC. The encoded protein is CASSSPVAGGPDEQYF. The V and J genes are TRBV7-9 and TRBJ2-7; 11 bases line up with TRBD2. The CDR3 runs to 16 residues. J gave up 5 bases and V 4 bases, and 10 bases lay outside the gene matches. Looked up from germline, CDR1 is SEHNR and CDR2 is FQNEAQ (reference sequence).

This chain links TRBV13 with TRBJ2-5, with TRBD2 matching over 14 bases. The J call may be mistaken, given a closer DNA end match to TRBJ2-7. The CDR3 length is 17 residues. The germline gives CDR1 PRHDT, CDR2 FYEKMQ (reference sequence). The CDR3 DNA reads as TGTGCCAGCAGCGCCGGACTAGCGGGAGGAGCGACCTACGAGCAGTACTTC. Its protein product is CASSAGLAGGATYEQYF.

This clone was recorded only once. The chain carries TRBV30 and TRBJ2-3; 8 bases are a match to TRBD2. After removal of 2 bases from V and 0 bases from J, the junction contained 7 bases not matched to a gene. CDR1 is GTSNPN, CDR2 SVGIG, per germline (reference sequence). The CDR3 consists of 16 residues. The CDR3 nucleotides are TGTGCCTGGAGTTTATGGGCGGGAGGAAGCACAGATACGCAGTATTTT. Amino acids: CAWSLWAGGSTDTQYF.

This clone was observed a single time. The V call is TRBV7-9, the J call TRBJ1-4, with D possibly TRBD1 on 6 matching bases. V gave up 1 base and J gave up 4 bases, with 13 bases separating them. Germline-derived CDR1 and CDR2 are SEHNR and FQNEAQ (reference sequence). There are 16 residues in the CDR3. CDR3 amino acids: CASSLDGGGFNEKLFF. The CDR3 DNA reads TGTGCCAGCAGCTTAGATGGGGGCGGGTTTAATGAAAAACTGTTTTTT.

This chain links TRBV27 with TRBJ2-3; D is possibly TRBD2 (6 bases). The V gene lost 3 bases and the J gene lost 2 bases, with 9 bases spanning the gap. Germline V CDR1 and CDR2: MNHEY, SMNVEV (reference sequence). The CDR3 covers 14 residues. In DNA form, the CDR3 reads TGTGCCAGCAGTTTCGCGGGGAACACAGATACGCAGTATTTT. This translates into CASSFAGNTDTQYF.

The V gene is TRBV9, the J gene TRBJ2-7; tentative D call: TRBD2 (6 bases). This CDR3 has 13 amino acids. Trimming pared 4 bases from V and 7 bases from J, leaving 15 bases between. Germline V gene sequence: CDR1 SGDLS, CDR2 YYNGEE. The CDR3 spells CASSRHAGTEQYF. DNA for the CDR3: TGTGCCAGCAGCCGCCACGCAGGGACTGAGCAGTACTTC.

This rearrangement joins TRBV19 to TRBJ2-7; no clear D. Germline values: CDR1 LNHDA, CDR2 SQIVND (reference sequence). The CDR3 has 15 amino acids. Trimming pared 5 bases from V and 0 bases from J, leaving 14 bases between. CDR3 DNA: TGTGCCAGTAGTCTACGACTTCTAAGCTCCTACGAGCAGTACTTC. Protein sequence: CASSLRLLSSYEQYF.

The chain is built from TRBV28 and TRBJ2-2; 9 nucleotides agree with TRBD2. The CDR3 extends over 15 amino acids. CDR1 and CDR2 from the germline V gene are MDHEN and SYDVKM. V was clipped by 5 bases and J by 5 bases; unmatched bases: 6. For the CDR3, the DNA is TGTGCCAGCAGTCCAAGACTAGCGGCGACCGGGGAGCTGTTTTTT. Residues: CASSPRLAATGELFF.